The rows below give T cell receptor beta chains drawn from one sample of a study of identical twins. TCRdb recomputed calls from the 5' RACE reads with MiXCR, one row per CDR3 protein. The sample shows about 810,000 distinct CDR3 sequences, about 12% of them seen only once. These data were likewise used in another study, on yellow fever vaccine responses in identical twins.

Sequenced: PBMCs. The receptors stem from a woman aged 18-30 years in good health. Both conserved end residues are part of each CDR3. The D gene is left open where the match is weak. Size tells how often a clone was seen (once, few, many) or the class of an expanded clone, and some rows leave it out.

NA TRBJ2-1 TRBV4-1 NA TGCGCCAGCGGAACTTACGGGAGTGGGTATTACAATGAGCAGTTCTTC CASGTYGSGYYNEQFF
NA TRBJ2-1 TRBV20-1 TRBD2 TGCAGTGCTAGGGCTAGCGGGGGCCCTGAGCAGTTCTTC CSARASGGPEQFF
NA TRBJ2-1 TRBV24-1 TRBD2 TGTGCCACCAGTGCGCTAGCGGGAGTGTATGAGCAGTTCTTC CATSALAGVYEQFF
NA TRBJ1-2 TRBV12-3/TRBV12-4 TRBD1 TGTGCCAGCACCAAGACAGGGGGCTTATCCTATGGCTACACCTTC CASTKTGGLSYGYTF
few TRBJ2-5 TRBV29-1 NA TGCAGCGTTGAAGATCGGAAGAACGGAAAGACCCAGTACTTC CSVEDRKNGKTQYF
few TRBJ2-1 TRBV20-1 TRBD2 TGCAGTGCCGGGACTAGCGGAAGCAATGAGCAGTTCTTC CSAGTSGSNEQFF
NA TRBJ1-6 TRBV5-1 NA TGCGCCAGCAGCTTCACAGGCAATAGGGGTTCACCCCTCCACTTT CASSFTGNRGSPLHF
few TRBJ1-1 TRBV7-9 TRBD1 TGTGCCAGCAGCGACGACAGGGATCGGGCTGAAGCTTTCTTT CASSDDRDRAEAFF
once TRBJ1-1 TRBV2 NA TGTGCCAGCGTCCTCGATGGACAAGTGAACACTGAAGCTTTCTTT CASVLDGQVNTEAFF
many TRBJ2-1 TRBV24-1 NA TGTGCCACCAGTGATTCCTATGAGCAGTTCTTC CATSDSYEQFF
NA TRBJ2-7 TRBV7-8 NA TGTGCCAGCAGCTTAGGGGAGGGGGTAACCTACGAGCAGTACTTC CASSLGEGVTYEQYF
few TRBJ1-4 TRBV7-9 NA TGTGCCAGCAGCGCCCACCCTAATGAAAAACTGTTTTTT CASSAHPNEKLFF
few TRBJ1-3 TRBV11-2 NA TGTGCCAGCAGCTTAGTAGGTCCAGGGGCCGCGATAAACTCTGGAAACACCATATATTTT CASSLVGPGAAINSGNTIYF
NA TRBJ1-4 TRBV29-1 NA TGCAGCGTTCCCGACAGGCGGAATGAAAAACTGTTTTTT CSVPDRRNEKLFF
few TRBJ2-7 TRBV12-3/TRBV12-4 TRBD2 TGTGCCAGCAGTTTTGGGCCAGCGGGAACCTCCTACGAGCAGTACTTC CASSFGPAGTSYEQYF
many TRBJ2-1 TRBV12-3/TRBV12-4 TRBD1 TGTGCCAGCAGCCCGACAGGGGAGAATGAGCAGTTCTTC CASSPTGENEQFF
few TRBJ1-5 TRBV2 NA TGTGCCAGCAGTCGGCAGGAAGGCAATCAGCCCCAGCATTTT CASSRQEGNQPQHF
NA TRBJ1-1 TRBV25-1 NA TGTGCCAGCAGTCCGGTCCTGGGGAACACTGAAGCTTTCTTT CASSPVLGNTEAFF
NA TRBJ2-1 TRBV14 TRBD1 TGTGCCAGCAGCCACCTGACAGGGTGGTATGAGCAGTTCTTC CASSHLTGWYEQFF
few TRBJ2-2 TRBV5-1 NA TGCGCCAGCACCCCCTTGGCGGCAGTGAACACCGGGGAGCTGTTTTTT CASTPLAAVNTGELFF
few TRBJ1-6 TRBV20-1 NA TGCAGTGCTAGCCCCCAGACTCTTGCAACCCTCCACTTT CSASPQTLATLHF
NA TRBJ2-2 TRBV29-1 TRBD1 TGCAGTGTAGACAGGGGGGGCACCGGGGAGCTGTTTTTT CSVDRGGTGELFF
many TRBJ2-1 TRBV5-1 TRBD2 TGCGCCAGCAGGGATGGGCTAGCGGGAGTTGGTGAGCAGTTCTTC CASRDGLAGVGEQFF
NA TRBJ2-2 TRBV19 TRBD1 TGTGCCAGTAGTATATGGCAGGGGGTAAACACCGGGGAGCTGTTTTTT CASSIWQGVNTGELFF
many TRBJ2-6 TRBV4-1 NA TGCGCCAGCAGCCAAGAGGTCCGTGCTGGGGCCAACGTCCTGACTTTC CASSQEVRAGANVLTF
many TRBJ2-1 TRBV29-1 TRBD2 TGCAGCGTTGAAGAAGGTCCGGGACTATCGTTTAATGAGCAGTTCTTC CSVEEGPGLSFNEQFF